These 12 T cell receptor beta chains were all obtained from the same sample, sequenced in a study of CD4 T cells in relation to SARS-CoV-2 and coronaviruses. These TCRs are of unknown antigen specificity. Data came from immunoSEQ multiplex PCR; TCRdb stores just in-frame clones and leaves some out. Among tens of thousands of clones, 77% were seen once, and the ten largest hold 2.5% to 3.5%. Sequencing was done on a sample of memory CD4+ T cells from PBMCs, cultured in vitro. Receptors were obtained from an adult with COVID-19.

The chain combines TRBV30 with TRBJ2-7, with D tentatively TRBD1 (5 bases). Germline CDR1 and CDR2: GTSNPN and SVGIG (reference sequence). The CDR3 sequence is 11 residues long. V lost 4 bases, J lost 5 bases, and 9 bases lay in between. The CDR3 DNA sequence: TGTGCCTGGAAAGGGGTCGACGAGCAGTACTTC. Its protein product is CAWKGVDEQYF.

The chain carries TRBV3-1 (or the pseudogene TRBV3-2) and TRBJ2-1, with 8 bases identical to TRBD2. J gave up 7 bases and V 4 bases, and 6 bases lay outside the gene matches. The CDR3 is 14 amino acids. The germline gives CDR1 LGHDT, CDR2 YNNKEL (reference sequence). The chain's CDR3 is CASSRAGELNEQFF. Here the CDR3 DNA reads TGTGCCAGCAGCCGAGCGGGAGAGCTAAATGAGCAGTTCTTC.

This rearrangement joins TRBV7-2 to TRBJ1-2, with TRBD1 matching 8 bases. From germline, CDR1 is SGHTA and CDR2 FQGNSA. J was trimmed by 6 bases and V by 1 base; bases with no gene match: 13. The CDR3 has 17 amino acids. CDR3 coding DNA: TGTGCCAGCAGCTTAGGGACAGGGAAGTCGCCGGGGGATGGCTACACCTTC. It specifies CASSLGTGKSPGDGYTF.

The V call is TRBV13, the J call TRBJ2-1; 10 nucleotides agree with TRBD2. The CDR3 spans 16 residues. Germline V gene lookup returns CDR1 PRHDT and CDR2 FYEKMQ (reference sequence). Losses at the gene ends were 2 bases for V and 10 bases for J; bases not matched to a gene: 11. The CDR3 DNA follows: TGTGCCAGCAGCTTATCGGGCCTAGCGGGAGTCGAGGAGCAGTTCTTC. Amino acid sequence: CASSLSGLAGVEEQFF.

The chain is built from TRBV29-1 and TRBJ2-1; a weak D match, TRBD2 (6 bases). The CDR3 covers 13 residues. Deletions cut 7 bases from V and 0 bases from J, with 10 bases between. Germline values: CDR1 SQVTM, CDR2 ANQGSEA. Here the CDR3 DNA reads TGCAGCGCCCTAGCGAGCTCCTACAATGAGCAGTTCTTC. Translating it yields CSALASSYNEQFF.

The CDR3: CASSPGVGSKYEQYF. In DNA form, the CDR3 reads TGTGCCAGCAGCCCGGGGGTAGGGTCAAAGTACGAGCAGTACTTC. This rearrangement joins TRBV5-5 to TRBJ2-7, with D possibly matching TRBD2 (6 bases). Trimming removed 4 bases at V and 4 bases at J, with 18 bases between. The CDR3 consists of 15 residues. Germline V gene lookup returns CDR1 SGHKS and CDR2 YYEKEE (reference sequence).

The chain couples TRBV5-1 to TRBJ2-1; 14 positions match TRBD2. V shed 0 bases and J 8 bases; nucleotides not matched to a gene: 7. CDR1 is SGHRS and CDR2 is YFSETQ in the germline V gene. The CDR3 loop spans 17 amino acids. Here the CDR3 reads CASSLGAGTSGSDEQFF. DNA of the CDR3: TGCGCCAGCAGCTTGGGGGCCGGGACTAGCGGGAGTGATGAGCAGTTCTTC.

This chain joins TRBV5-1 and TRBJ2-5; D is possibly TRBD1 (8 bases). This CDR3 has 15 amino acids. V lost 2 bases, J lost 4 bases, and 15 bases lay in between. Germline V gene lookup returns CDR1 SGHRS and CDR2 YFSETQ. CDR3 nucleotides: TGCGCCAGCAGCTTTGACAGGGGACTAAGAGAGACCCAGTACTTC. The encoded protein is CASSFDRGLRETQYF.

J is TRBJ2-1 and V is TRBV7-3; tentatively, D is TRBD2 (5 bases). Germline V CDR1 and CDR2: SGHTA, FQGTGA. CDR3 length: 15 residues. The germline V and J ends were trimmed by 5 bases and 0 bases, with 11 bases remaining between them. This CDR3 is CASSKSGHSYNEQFF. CDR3 DNA sequence: TGTGCCAGCAGCAAAAGCGGTCACTCCTACAATGAGCAGTTCTTC.

The chain combines TRBV7-9 with TRBJ2-3; no firm D call. Per the germline V gene, CDR1 is SEHNR and CDR2 is FQNEAQ (reference sequence). Trimming took 1 base from V and 2 from J, leaving 10 bases between them. The CDR3 consists of 15 residues. CDR3 in amino acids: CASSLVLGYTDTQYF. DNA of the CDR3: TGTGCCAGCAGCTTAGTCCTAGGTTACACAGATACGCAGTATTTT.

The V call is TRBV30, the J call TRBJ2-1; D tentatively fits TRBD1 or TRBD2 (5 bases each). Germline CDR1 and CDR2: GTSNPN and SVGIG (reference sequence). Trimming left V 5 bases short and J 3 bases short, with 11 bases between. The CDR3 runs to 13 residues. CDR3 region: CAWRGGNYNEQFF. The CDR3 nucleotides are TGTGCCTGGCGGGGCGGAAACTACAATGAGCAGTTCTTC.

J is TRBJ2-5 and V is TRBV7-9; TRBD2 might be the D (5 bases). Germline V lookup: CDR1 SEHNR, CDR2 FQNEAQ (reference sequence). V shed 1 base and J shed 3 bases, with 12 bases lying between them. CDR3 length equals 15 residues. CDR3 residues: CASSLGVGVEETQYF. CDR3 in DNA: TGTGCCAGCAGCTTAGGGGTGGGAGTTGAAGAGACCCAGTACTTC.